Listed below are T cell receptor beta chains from one sample, sequenced in a study of T cell responses to AZD1222 COVID-19 vaccine. Clones were sequenced by immunoSEQ multiplex PCR, and TCRdb holds only the in-frame ones, with some missing. The table shows approximately 96,000 clones, with approximately 90% occurring only once. Sequenced material: peripheral blood, taken 28 days after the second AZD1222 dose. These receptors were taken from an adult who received the AZD1222 COVID-19 vaccine. CDR3s include the opening cysteine and the closing phenylalanine or tryptophan. A D gene is named only where the DNA matches it firmly. Not every row has a clone size; where given, it reads once, few, many or a size class.

d_call: TRBD1; clone_size: NA; j_call: TRBJ2-2; v_call: TRBV30; cdr3_aa: CAWIGGITGELFF; cdr3_nt: TGTGCCTGGATAGGGGGCATCACCGGGGAGCTGTTTTTT
d_call: NA; clone_size: NA; j_call: TRBJ1-5; v_call: TRBV29-1; cdr3_aa: CSVGQGDQPQHF; cdr3_nt: TGCAGCGTTGGGCAGGGCGATCAGCCCCAGCATTTT
d_call: TRBD1; clone_size: NA; j_call: TRBJ1-4; v_call: TRBV5-6; cdr3_aa: CASSSPGQGAHSNEKLFF; cdr3_nt: TGTGCCAGCAGCTCGCCGGGACAGGGGGCGCATAGTAATGAAAAACTGTTTTTT
d_call: NA; clone_size: NA; j_call: TRBJ1-3; v_call: TRBV28; cdr3_aa: CASSRGGRFSGNTIYF; cdr3_nt: TGTGCCAGCAGTCGTGGGGGACGGTTCTCTGGAAACACCATATATTTT
d_call: NA; clone_size: NA; j_call: TRBJ1-5; v_call: TRBV23-1; cdr3_aa: CASSQFSVSWGGRRQPQHF; cdr3_nt: TGCGCCAGCAGTCAATTCTCGGTGAGTTGGGGGGGGCGTAGGCAGCCCCAGCATTTT
d_call: NA; clone_size: NA; j_call: TRBJ2-2; v_call: TRBV6-5; cdr3_aa: CASKQGVTGELFF; cdr3_nt: TGTGCCAGCAAACAGGGAGTTACCGGGGAGCTGTTTTTT
d_call: NA; clone_size: NA; j_call: TRBJ2-7; v_call: TRBV27; cdr3_aa: CASSFAGYEQYF; cdr3_nt: TGTGCCAGCAGTTTCGCAGGGTACGAGCAGTACTTC
d_call: NA; clone_size: NA; j_call: TRBJ1-6; v_call: TRBV6-5; cdr3_aa: CASRVSLDNSPLHF; cdr3_nt: TGTGCCAGCAGGGTTTCCCTCGATAATTCACCCCTCCACTTT
d_call: TRBD2; clone_size: few; j_call: TRBJ2-2; v_call: TRBV7-3; cdr3_aa: CASSLARAGGTGELFF; cdr3_nt: TGTGCCAGCAGCCTTGCTCGGGCGGGAGGAACCGGGGAGCTGTTTTTT
d_call: TRBD1; clone_size: NA; j_call: TRBJ2-3; v_call: TRBV5-8; cdr3_aa: CASNRQGAFADTQYF; cdr3_nt: TGTGCCAGCAACCGACAGGGGGCCTTCGCAGATACGCAGTATTTT
d_call: NA; clone_size: medium-sized; j_call: TRBJ1-1; v_call: TRBV1; cdr3_aa: CTSSRRGLNTEAFF; cdr3_nt: TGCACCAGCAGCCGACGGGGACTGAACACTGAAGCTTTCTTT
d_call: NA; clone_size: NA; j_call: TRBJ1-5; v_call: TRBV7-9; cdr3_aa: CASSFIGQPQHF; cdr3_nt: TGTGCCAGCAGCTTTATCGGTCAGCCCCAGCATTTT
d_call: TRBD1; clone_size: NA; j_call: TRBJ2-7; v_call: TRBV5-1; cdr3_aa: CASSLLSPGTGRYEQYF; cdr3_nt: TGCGCCAGCAGCTTGCTTAGCCCCGGGACAGGGAGATACGAGCAGTACTTC
d_call: NA; clone_size: NA; j_call: TRBJ2-7; v_call: TRBV10-2; cdr3_aa: CASSTPSAHYEQYF; cdr3_nt: TGCGCCAGCAGCACGCCATCGGCGCACTACGAGCAGTACTTC
d_call: NA; clone_size: once; j_call: TRBJ1-2; v_call: TRBV18; cdr3_aa: CASSEGGNYGYTF; cdr3_nt: TGTGCCAGCTCCGAAGGGGGTAACTATGGCTACACCTTC
d_call: NA; clone_size: NA; j_call: TRBJ1-1; v_call: TRBV12-5; cdr3_aa: CASGRREVTEAFF; cdr3_nt: TGTGCTAGTGGCCGCCGGGAGGTCACTGAAGCTTTCTTT
d_call: TRBD1; clone_size: NA; j_call: TRBJ2-1; v_call: TRBV10-3; cdr3_aa: CAISKTGSGNNEQFF; cdr3_nt: TGTGCCATCAGTAAGACAGGGTCCGGGAACAATGAGCAGTTCTTC
d_call: NA; clone_size: NA; j_call: TRBJ1-1; v_call: TRBV6-5; cdr3_aa: CASSTGGSTEAFF; cdr3_nt: TGTGCCAGCAGTACCGGGGGCTCCACTGAAGCTTTCTTT
d_call: NA; clone_size: NA; j_call: TRBJ1-5; v_call: TRBV12-3/TRBV12-4; cdr3_aa: CASSFSRGQPQHF; cdr3_nt: TGTGCCAGCAGTTTTTCAAGGGGCCAGCCCCAGCATTTT
d_call: NA; clone_size: NA; j_call: TRBJ2-5; v_call: TRBV20-1; cdr3_aa: CSASRWETSLGTQYF; cdr3_nt: TGCAGTGCTAGTCGGTGGGAAACCAGCCTCGGGACCCAGTACTTC
d_call: NA; clone_size: NA; j_call: TRBJ2-7; v_call: TRBV6-5; cdr3_aa: CASRYAVVDGTYEQYF; cdr3_nt: TGTGCCAGCAGGTACGCCGTTGTCGACGGAACCTACGAGCAGTACTTC
d_call: NA; clone_size: NA; j_call: TRBJ1-3; v_call: TRBV7-6; cdr3_aa: CASSLRGGRTANTIYF; cdr3_nt: TGTGCCAGCAGCTTAAGAGGGGGGAGGACAGCAAACACCATATATTTT